This entry lists 6 T cell receptor beta chains sequenced from one sample in a study of cytomegalovirus exposure and HLA in healthy donors. Sequenced by immunoSEQ multiplex PCR; TCRdb stores in-frame clones only, minus some. This sample yields tens of thousands of clones, of which around 94% are seen a single time; 3.2% belongs to the top ten. Sequencing was done on a sample of PBMCs. These receptors all come from a young woman in good health and CMV-seropositive.

The chain employs TRBV4-3 and TRBJ2-5, with D possibly TRBD1 on 5 matching bases. The germline V and J ends were trimmed by 1 base and 5 bases, with 17 bases remaining between them. This CDR3 region has 16 residues. In germline, CDR1 is LGHNA, CDR2 YSLEER. Written as DNA, the CDR3 is TGCGCCAGCAGCCAAGGAACGAATAGGGGCAAGGAGACCCAGTACTTC. Its protein is CASSQGTNRGKETQYF.

This clone was seen a handful of times. V and J are TRBV28 and TRBJ2-1, with 11 nucleotides matching TRBD1. Trimming took 5 bases from V and 10 from J; bases not matched to a gene: 22. Germline V gives CDR1 MDHEN, CDR2 SYDVKM. The CDR3 is 19 residues long. This chain's CDR3 is CASSPLPGTGGCLQCEQFF. In DNA form, the CDR3 reads TGTGCCAGCAGTCCTCTTCCCGGGACAGGGGGGTGTTTACAATGCGAGCAGTTCTTC.

V is TRBV28 and J is TRBJ2-2; TRBD2 matches 8 bases. The CDR3 spans 16 residues. The V and J ends lost 5 bases and 7 bases, in that order; junction bases with no gene match: 12. The germline CDR1 and CDR2 sequences are MDHEN and SYDVKM. The CDR3 sequence is CASSPLAGPASGELFF. Written as DNA, the CDR3 is TGTGCCAGCAGTCCCCTAGCGGGCCCGGCTAGCGGGGAGCTGTTTTTT.

CDR3: CASSGGQASGNTIYF. The DNA of the CDR3 is TGTGCCAGCAGCGGCGGACAGGCCTCTGGAAACACCATATATTTT. V gene TRBV5-4 combines with J gene TRBJ1-3; 7 nucleotides agree with TRBD1. The length of the CDR3 is 15 residues. V shed 4 bases, J shed 0 bases, and the junction held 4 bases outside the gene matches. Germline loops: CDR1 SGHNT, CDR2 YYREEE (reference sequence).

The V call is TRBV5-5, the J call TRBJ1-1, with a weak D call TRBD1 (5 bases). Germline V gives CDR1 SGHKS, CDR2 YYEKEE (reference sequence). V was clipped by 2 bases and J by 0 bases, with 11 bases between them. The CDR3 consists of 15 residues. In DNA form, the CDR3 reads TGTGCCAGCAGCTTAACCGCAGGGTTGAACACTGAAGCTTTCTTT. It codes for CASSLTAGLNTEAFF.

CDR3 in DNA: TGTGCCAGCACTAGGGACAGGGGGAATAACAATGAGCAGTTCTTC. It codes for CASTRDRGNNNEQFF. The chain links TRBV2 to TRBJ2-1, with 11 bases identical to TRBD1. Germline CDR1 is SNHLY and CDR2 is FYNNEI. This CDR3 region has 15 residues. The junction had 7 bases not matched to a gene; V was cut back by 7 bases and J by 5 bases.